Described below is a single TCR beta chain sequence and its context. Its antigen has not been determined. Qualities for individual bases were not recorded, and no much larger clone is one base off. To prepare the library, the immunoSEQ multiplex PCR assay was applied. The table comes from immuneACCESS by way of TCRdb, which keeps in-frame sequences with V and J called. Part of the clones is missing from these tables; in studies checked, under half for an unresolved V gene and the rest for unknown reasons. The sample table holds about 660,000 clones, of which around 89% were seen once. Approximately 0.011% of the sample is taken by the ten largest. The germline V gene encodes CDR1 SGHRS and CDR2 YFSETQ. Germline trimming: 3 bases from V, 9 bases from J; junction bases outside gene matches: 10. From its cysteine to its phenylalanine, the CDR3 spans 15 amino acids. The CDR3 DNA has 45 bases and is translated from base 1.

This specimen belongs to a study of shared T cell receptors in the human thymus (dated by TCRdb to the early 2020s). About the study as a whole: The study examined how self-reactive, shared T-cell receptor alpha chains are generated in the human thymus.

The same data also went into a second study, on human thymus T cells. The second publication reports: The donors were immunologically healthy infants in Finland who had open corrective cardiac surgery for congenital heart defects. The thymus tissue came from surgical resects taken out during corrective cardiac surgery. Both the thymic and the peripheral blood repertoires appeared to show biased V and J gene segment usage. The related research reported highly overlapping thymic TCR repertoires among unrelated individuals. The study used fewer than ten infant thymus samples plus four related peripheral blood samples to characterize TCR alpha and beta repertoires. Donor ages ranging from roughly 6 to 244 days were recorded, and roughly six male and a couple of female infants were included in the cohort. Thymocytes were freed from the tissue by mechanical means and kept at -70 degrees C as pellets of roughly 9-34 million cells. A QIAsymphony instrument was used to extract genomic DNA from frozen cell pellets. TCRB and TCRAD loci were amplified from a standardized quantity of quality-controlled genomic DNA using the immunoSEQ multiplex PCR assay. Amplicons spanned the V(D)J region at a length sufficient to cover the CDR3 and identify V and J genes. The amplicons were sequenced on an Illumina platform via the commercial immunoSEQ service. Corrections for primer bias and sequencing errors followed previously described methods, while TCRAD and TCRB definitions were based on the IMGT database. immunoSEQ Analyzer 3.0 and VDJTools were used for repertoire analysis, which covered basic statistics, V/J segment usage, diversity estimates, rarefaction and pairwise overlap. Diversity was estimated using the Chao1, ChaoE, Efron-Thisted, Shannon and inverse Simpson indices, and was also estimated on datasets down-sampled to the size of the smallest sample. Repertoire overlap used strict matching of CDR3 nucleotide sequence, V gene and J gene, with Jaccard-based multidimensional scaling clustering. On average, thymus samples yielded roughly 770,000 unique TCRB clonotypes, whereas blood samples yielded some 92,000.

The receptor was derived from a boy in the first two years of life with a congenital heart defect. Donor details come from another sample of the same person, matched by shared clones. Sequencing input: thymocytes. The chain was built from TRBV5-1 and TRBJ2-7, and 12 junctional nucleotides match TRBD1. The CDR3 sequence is CASSWGDRGPQGQYF. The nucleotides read TGCGCCAGCAGCTGGGGGGACAGGGGGCCCCAAGGGCAGTACTTC.